The present T cell receptor beta chain was sequenced within a study of neurological immune-mediated disorders. Notes on the study in general: The study found the most TCR clonal expansion in HTLV-1-associated myelopathy and the least in multiple sclerosis, below healthy controls.

PBMCs stored at -80 C, numbering 2 million, were the origin of the unsorted libraries. The method for making cDNA was 5'RACE, and it used 10-nucleotide random UMIs. The authors obtained over 170 million TCR-beta sequences from 15-18 subjects per sequencing run. TCRdb recomputed calls from the 5' RACE reads with MiXCR, one row per CDR3 protein. The table records around 60,000 distinct CDR3 sequences, roughly 3.5% of them present only once. Per germline, CDR1 PRHDT and CDR2 FYEKMQ (reference sequence). The CDR3 runs 13 residues. Trimming took 2 bases from V and 2 from J, leaving 7 bases between them. In this sample, this clonotype turned up many times. Antigen unknown.

This sequence joins TRBV13 and TRBJ2-7; D gene ambiguous. The TCR comes from a woman in her sixties or seventies with multiple sclerosis. Sequenced input: PBMCs. CDR3 nucleotides: TGTGCCAGCAGCTTAACCGGAACCTACGAGCAGTACTTC. Residues: CASSLTGTYEQYF. Full variable domain (rest looked up from reference TRBV13 and TRBJ2-7): AAGVIQSPRHLIKEKRETATLKCYPIPRHDTVYWYQQGPGQDPQFLISFYEKMQSDKGSIPDRFSAQQFSDYHSELNMSSLELGDSALYFCASSLTGTYEQYFGPGTRLTVT.